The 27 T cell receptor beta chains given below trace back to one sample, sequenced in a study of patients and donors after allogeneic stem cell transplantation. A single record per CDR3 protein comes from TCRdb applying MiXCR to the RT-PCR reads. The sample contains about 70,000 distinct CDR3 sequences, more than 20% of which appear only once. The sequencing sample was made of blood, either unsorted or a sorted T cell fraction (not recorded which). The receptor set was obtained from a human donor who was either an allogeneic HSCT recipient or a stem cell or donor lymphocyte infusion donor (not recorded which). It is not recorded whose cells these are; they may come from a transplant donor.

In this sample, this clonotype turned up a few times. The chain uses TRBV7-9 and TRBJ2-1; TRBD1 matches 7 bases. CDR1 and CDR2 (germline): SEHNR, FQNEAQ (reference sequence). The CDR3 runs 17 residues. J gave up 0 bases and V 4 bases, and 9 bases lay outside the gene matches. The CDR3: CASSSLRTGSSYNEQFF. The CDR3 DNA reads TGTGCCAGCAGCTCCCTGCGGACAGGTAGCTCCTACAATGAGCAGTTCTTC.

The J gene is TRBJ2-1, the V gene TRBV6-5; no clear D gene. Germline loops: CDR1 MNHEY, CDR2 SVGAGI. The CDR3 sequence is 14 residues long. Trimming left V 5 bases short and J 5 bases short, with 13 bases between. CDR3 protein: CASSTYLENNEQFF. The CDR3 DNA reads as TGTGCCAGCAGTACGTACCTAGAAAACAATGAGCAGTTCTTC.

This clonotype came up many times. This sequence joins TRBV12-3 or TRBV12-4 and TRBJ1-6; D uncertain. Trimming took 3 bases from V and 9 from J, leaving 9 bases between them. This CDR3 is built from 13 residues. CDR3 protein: CASSFGGFSPLHF. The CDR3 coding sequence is TGTGCCAGCAGTTTTGGAGGGTTTTCACCCCTCCACTTT.

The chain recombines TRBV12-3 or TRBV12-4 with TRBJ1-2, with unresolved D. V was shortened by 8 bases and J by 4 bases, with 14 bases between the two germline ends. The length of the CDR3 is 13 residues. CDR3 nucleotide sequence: TGTGCCAGCTGGGATCAAGCGGCCTATGGCTACACCTTC. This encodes CASWDQAAYGYTF.

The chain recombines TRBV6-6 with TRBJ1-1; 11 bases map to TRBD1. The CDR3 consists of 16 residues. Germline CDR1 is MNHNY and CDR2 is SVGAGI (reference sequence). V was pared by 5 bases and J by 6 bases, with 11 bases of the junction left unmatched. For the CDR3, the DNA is TGTGCCAGCAGTCCTGGTCGTGGACAGGGGGCCGCTGAAGCTTTCTTT. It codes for CASSPGRGQGAAEAFF.

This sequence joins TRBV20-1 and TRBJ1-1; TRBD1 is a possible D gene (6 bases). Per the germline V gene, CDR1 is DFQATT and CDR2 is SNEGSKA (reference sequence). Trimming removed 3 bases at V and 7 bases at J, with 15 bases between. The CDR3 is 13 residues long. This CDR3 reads CSARTGGRLEAFF. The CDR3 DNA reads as TGCAGTGCTAGGACCGGGGGGCGGCTTGAAGCTTTCTTT.

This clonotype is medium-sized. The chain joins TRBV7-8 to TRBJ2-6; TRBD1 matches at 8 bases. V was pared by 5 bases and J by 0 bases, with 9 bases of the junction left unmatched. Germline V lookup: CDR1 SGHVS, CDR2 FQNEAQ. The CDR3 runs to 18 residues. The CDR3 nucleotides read TGTGCCAGCAGCCTGAGCGTGGGGACAGGCTCTGGGGCCAACGTCCTGACTTTC. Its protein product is CASSLSVGTGSGANVLTF.

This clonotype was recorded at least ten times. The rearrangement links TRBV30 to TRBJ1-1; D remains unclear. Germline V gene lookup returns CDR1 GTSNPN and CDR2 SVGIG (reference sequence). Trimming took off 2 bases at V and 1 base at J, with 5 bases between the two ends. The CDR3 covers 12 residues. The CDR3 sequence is CAWSRTNTEAFF. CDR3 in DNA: TGTGCCTGGAGTAGGACGAACACTGAAGCTTTCTTT.

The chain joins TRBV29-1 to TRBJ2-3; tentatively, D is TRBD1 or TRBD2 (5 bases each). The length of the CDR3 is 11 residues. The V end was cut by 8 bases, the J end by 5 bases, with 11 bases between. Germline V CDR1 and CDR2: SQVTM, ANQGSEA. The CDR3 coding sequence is TGCAGCCCCCGGGGCGGAGATACGCAGTATTTT. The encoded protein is CSPRGGDTQYF.

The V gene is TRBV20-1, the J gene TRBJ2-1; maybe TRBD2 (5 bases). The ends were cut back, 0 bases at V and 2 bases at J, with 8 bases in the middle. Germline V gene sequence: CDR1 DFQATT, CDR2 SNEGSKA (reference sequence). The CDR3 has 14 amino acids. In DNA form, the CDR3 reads TGCAGTGCTAGAGAAGGAGCGGCCTACAATGAGCAGTTCTTC. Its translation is CSAREGAAYNEQFF.

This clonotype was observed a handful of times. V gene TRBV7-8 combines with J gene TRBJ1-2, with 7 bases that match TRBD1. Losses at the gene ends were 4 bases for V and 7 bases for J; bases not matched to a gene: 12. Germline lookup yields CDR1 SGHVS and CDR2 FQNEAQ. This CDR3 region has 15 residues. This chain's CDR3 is CASSSRDSTFSGYTF. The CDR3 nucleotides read TGTGCCAGCAGCTCCCGGGACAGTACGTTCAGTGGCTACACCTTC.

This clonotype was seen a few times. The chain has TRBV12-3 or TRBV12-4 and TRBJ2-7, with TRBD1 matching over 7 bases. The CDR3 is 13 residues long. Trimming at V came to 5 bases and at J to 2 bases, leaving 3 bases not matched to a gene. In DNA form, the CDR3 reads TGTGCCAGCAGTACGACAGGGACCTACGAGCAGTACTTC. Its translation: CASSTTGTYEQYF.

The CDR3 DNA reads TGTGCCATCAGCGTGGAATATGGAGCCTACGAGCAGTACTTC. It specifies CAISVEYGAYEQYF. The chain links TRBV10-3 to TRBJ2-7; D unresolved. Germline V gene sequence: CDR1 ENHRY, CDR2 SYGVKD. Trimming pared 6 bases from V and 2 bases from J, leaving 14 bases between. The CDR3 loop spans 14 amino acids.

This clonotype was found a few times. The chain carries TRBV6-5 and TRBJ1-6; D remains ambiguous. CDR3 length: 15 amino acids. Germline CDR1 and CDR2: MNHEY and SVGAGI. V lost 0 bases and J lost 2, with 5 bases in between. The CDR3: CASSYSLTYNSPLHF. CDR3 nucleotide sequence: TGTGCCAGCAGTTACTCATTGACCTATAATTCACCCCTCCACTTT.

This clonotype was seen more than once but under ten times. The CDR3 DNA is TGCGCCAGCAGCTTGACTAGCTACAATGAGCAGTTCTTC. It yields the protein CASSLTSYNEQFF. The chain has TRBV5-1 and TRBJ2-1, with D possibly TRBD2 on 5 matching bases. The V end lost 1 base, the J end lost 3 bases, and 5 bases lay between the germline ends. CDR3 length: 13 residues. The germline V gene has CDR1 SGHRS and CDR2 YFSETQ.

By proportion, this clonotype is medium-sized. Here the CDR3 reads CSAWTGGDGYTF. The DNA of the CDR3 is TGCAGTGCTTGGACAGGGGGCGATGGCTACACCTTC. The chain carries TRBV20-1 and TRBJ1-2, with 11 nucleotides matching TRBD1. The length of the CDR3 is 12 residues. The germline gives CDR1 DFQATT, CDR2 SNEGSKA (reference sequence). V shed 5 bases, J shed 6 bases, and the junction held 2 bases outside the gene matches.

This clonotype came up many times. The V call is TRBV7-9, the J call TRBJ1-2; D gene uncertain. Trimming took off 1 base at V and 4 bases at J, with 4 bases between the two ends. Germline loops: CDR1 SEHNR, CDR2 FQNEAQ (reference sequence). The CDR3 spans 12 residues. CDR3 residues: CASSLDSYGYTF. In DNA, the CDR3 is TGTGCCAGCAGCTTAGACAGCTATGGCTACACCTTC.

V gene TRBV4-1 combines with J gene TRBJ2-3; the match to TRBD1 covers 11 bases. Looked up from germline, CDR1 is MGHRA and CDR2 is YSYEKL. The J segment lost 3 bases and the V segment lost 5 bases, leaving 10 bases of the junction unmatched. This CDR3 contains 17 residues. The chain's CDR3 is CASSYPGQGGKTDTQYF. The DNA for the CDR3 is TGCGCCAGCAGCTATCCGGGACAGGGGGGAAAAACAGATACGCAGTATTTT.

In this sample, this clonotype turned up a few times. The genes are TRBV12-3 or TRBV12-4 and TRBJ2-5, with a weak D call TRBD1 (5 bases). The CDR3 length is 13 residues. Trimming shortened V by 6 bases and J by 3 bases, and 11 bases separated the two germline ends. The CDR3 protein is CASSRQYKETQYF. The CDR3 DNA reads TGTGCCAGCAGCCGACAGTATAAAGAGACCCAGTACTTC.

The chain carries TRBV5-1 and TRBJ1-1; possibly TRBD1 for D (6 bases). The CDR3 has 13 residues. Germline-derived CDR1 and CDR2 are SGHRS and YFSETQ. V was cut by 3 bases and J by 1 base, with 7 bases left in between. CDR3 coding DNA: TGCGCCAGCAGCTGGGACAAGAACACTGAAGCTTTCTTT. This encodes CASSWDKNTEAFF. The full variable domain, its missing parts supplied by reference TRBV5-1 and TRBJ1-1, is KAGVTQTPRYLIKTRGQQVTLSCSPISGHRSVSWYQQTPGQGLQFLFEYFSETQRNKGNFPGRFSGRQFSNSRSEMNVSTLELGDSALYLCASSWDKNTEAFFGQGTRLTVV.

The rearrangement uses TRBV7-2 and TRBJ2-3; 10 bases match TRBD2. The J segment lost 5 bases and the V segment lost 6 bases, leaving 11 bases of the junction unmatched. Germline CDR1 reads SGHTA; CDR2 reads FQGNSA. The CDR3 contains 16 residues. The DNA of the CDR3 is TGTGCCAGCAGAAAAACCAGCGGGGGGGCCATAGATACGCAGTATTTT. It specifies CASRKTSGGAIDTQYF. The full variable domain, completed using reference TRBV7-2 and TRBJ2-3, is GAGVSQSPSNKVTEKGKDVELRCDPISGHTALYWYRQSLGQGLEFLIYFQGNSAPDKSGLPSDRFSAERTGGSVSTLTIQRTQQEDSAVYLCASRKTSGGAIDTQYFGPGTRLTVL.

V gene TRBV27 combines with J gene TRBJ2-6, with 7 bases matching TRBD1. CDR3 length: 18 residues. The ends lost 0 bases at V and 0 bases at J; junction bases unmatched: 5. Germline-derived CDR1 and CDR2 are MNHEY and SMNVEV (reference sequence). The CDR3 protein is CASSLSGQPSSGANVLTF. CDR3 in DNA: TGTGCCAGCAGTTTATCGGGACAGCCTTCCTCTGGGGCCAACGTCCTGACTTTC.

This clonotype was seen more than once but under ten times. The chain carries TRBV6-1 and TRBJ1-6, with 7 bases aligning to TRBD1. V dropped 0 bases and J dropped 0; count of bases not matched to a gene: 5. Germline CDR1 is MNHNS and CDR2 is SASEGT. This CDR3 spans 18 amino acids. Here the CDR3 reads CASSEAWTGSSYNSPLHF. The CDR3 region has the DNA TGTGCCAGCAGTGAAGCTTGGACAGGAAGCTCCTATAATTCACCCCTCCACTTT.

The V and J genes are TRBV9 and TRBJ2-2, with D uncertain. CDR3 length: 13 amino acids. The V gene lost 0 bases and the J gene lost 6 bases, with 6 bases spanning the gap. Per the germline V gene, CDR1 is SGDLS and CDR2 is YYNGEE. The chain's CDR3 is CASSVVFAGELFF. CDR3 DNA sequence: TGTGCCAGCAGCGTAGTATTTGCCGGGGAGCTGTTTTTT. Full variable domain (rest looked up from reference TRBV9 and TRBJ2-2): DSGVTQTPKHLITATGQRVTLRCSPRSGDLSVYWYQQSLDQGLQFLIQYYNGEERAKGNILERFSAQQFPDLHSELNLSSLELGDSALYFCASSVVFAGELFFGEGSRLTVL.

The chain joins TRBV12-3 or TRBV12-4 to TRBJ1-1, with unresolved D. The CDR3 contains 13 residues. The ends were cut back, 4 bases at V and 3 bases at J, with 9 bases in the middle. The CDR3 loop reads CASSWYGDTEAFF. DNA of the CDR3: TGTGCCAGCAGTTGGTACGGGGACACTGAAGCTTTCTTT.

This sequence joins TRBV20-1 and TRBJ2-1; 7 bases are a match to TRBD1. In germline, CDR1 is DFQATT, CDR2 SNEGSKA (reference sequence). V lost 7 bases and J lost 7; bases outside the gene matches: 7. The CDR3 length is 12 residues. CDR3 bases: TGCAGTGGAAGACAGGGACAGAATGAGCAGTTCTTC. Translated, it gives CSGRQGQNEQFF.

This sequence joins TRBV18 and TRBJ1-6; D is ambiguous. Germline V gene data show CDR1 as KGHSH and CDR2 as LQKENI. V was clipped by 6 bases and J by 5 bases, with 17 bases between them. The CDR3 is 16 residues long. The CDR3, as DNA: TGTGCCAGCTCGCCTCAGGCTCCCCTTGATAATTCACCCCTCCACTTT. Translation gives CASSPQAPLDNSPLHF.